This is a list of T cell receptor beta chains from one sample in a study of cytomegalovirus exposure and HLA in healthy donors. This table comes from immunoSEQ multiplex PCR, and its TCRdb copy is limited to in-frame clones, with some not included. The data hold around 270,000 clones, with roughly 80% observed a single time. The sequencing input was PBMCs. These receptors came from a girl aged 2 to 9 in good health and CMV-seronegative. Each CDR3 is given without its conserved first and last residue. The order of the fields is V gene, J gene, clone size, CDR3 protein. Rows may omit the clone size; those that give it use once, few, many or a size class.

v_call: TRBV2
j_call: TRBJ2-3
clone_size: NA
cdr3_aa: AGAQGPLDTQY

v_call: TRBV7-2
j_call: TRBJ2-1
clone_size: NA
cdr3_aa: ASRSSGSSYNEQF

v_call: TRBV9
j_call: TRBJ2-2
clone_size: NA
cdr3_aa: ASSARSGTGGTGELF

v_call: TRBV10-2
j_call: TRBJ2-7
clone_size: NA
cdr3_aa: ASGLAGVSYEQY

v_call: TRBV4-1
j_call: TRBJ2-7
clone_size: NA
cdr3_aa: ASSQTRLAGYEQY

v_call: TRBV6-1
j_call: TRBJ2-1
clone_size: NA
cdr3_aa: ASSELAEASEF

v_call: TRBV25-1
j_call: TRBJ2-3
clone_size: NA
cdr3_aa: ASSETGSTDTQY

v_call: TRBV6-5
j_call: TRBJ1-3
clone_size: NA
cdr3_aa: ASSPRQGANTIY

v_call: TRBV7-9
j_call: TRBJ1-4
clone_size: NA
cdr3_aa: ASSLATMDEKLF

v_call: TRBV9
j_call: TRBJ1-5
clone_size: few
cdr3_aa: ASSAQGYNQPQH

v_call: TRBV7-3
j_call: TRBJ2-3
clone_size: NA
cdr3_aa: ASSPGQGASTDTQY

v_call: TRBV7-9
j_call: TRBJ1-6
clone_size: NA
cdr3_aa: ASRQRTGTGVSPLH

v_call: TRBV9
j_call: TRBJ2-1
clone_size: NA
cdr3_aa: ASSVDSGSGTYNEQF

v_call: TRBV6-5
j_call: TRBJ2-5
clone_size: NA
cdr3_aa: ASSYLAGGETQY

v_call: TRBV19
j_call: TRBJ1-4
clone_size: NA
cdr3_aa: ASKGIQGWPLF

v_call: TRBV18
j_call: TRBJ2-3
clone_size: few
cdr3_aa: ASSPTGVTDTQY

v_call: TRBV10-2
j_call: TRBJ2-3
clone_size: NA
cdr3_aa: ASSAQNTQY

v_call: TRBV28
j_call: TRBJ2-1
clone_size: NA
cdr3_aa: ASRDRPGLAYNEQF

v_call: TRBV28
j_call: TRBJ2-1
clone_size: NA
cdr3_aa: ASSLWGLVSSEQF

v_call: TRBV11-2
j_call: TRBJ2-2
clone_size: NA
cdr3_aa: ASSLGGGSNTGELF

v_call: TRBV6-5
j_call: TRBJ1-2
clone_size: NA
cdr3_aa: ASSYSDIGGYT

v_call: TRBV19
j_call: TRBJ1-2
clone_size: NA
cdr3_aa: ASRLGPIYGYT

v_call: TRBV28
j_call: TRBJ2-7
clone_size: NA
cdr3_aa: ASRRAGAYEQY

v_call: TRBV13
j_call: TRBJ2-1
clone_size: once
cdr3_aa: ASSLQGFRGHEQF

v_call: TRBV9
j_call: TRBJ2-1
clone_size: NA
cdr3_aa: ASSVAGQGDEQF

v_call: TRBV9
j_call: TRBJ1-1
clone_size: NA
cdr3_aa: ASSPYFKGATEAF

v_call: TRBV28
j_call: TRBJ1-3
clone_size: NA
cdr3_aa: ASSLIGREQEARSGNTIY

v_call: TRBV27
j_call: TRBJ1-4
clone_size: NA
cdr3_aa: ASSPGQGTEKLF

v_call: TRBV5-6
j_call: TRBJ2-2
clone_size: NA
cdr3_aa: ASSAEGADSANTGELF

v_call: TRBV11-2
j_call: TRBJ1-2
clone_size: NA
cdr3_aa: ASSVGTGVGYT

v_call: TRBV5-4
j_call: TRBJ1-1
clone_size: NA
cdr3_aa: ASSLQGLMNTEAF

v_call: TRBV28
j_call: TRBJ2-7
clone_size: once
cdr3_aa: ASSSMTSGRYEQY

v_call: TRBV5-8
j_call: TRBJ2-7
clone_size: NA
cdr3_aa: ASREGTSGTYEQY

v_call: TRBV28
j_call: TRBJ2-4
clone_size: NA
cdr3_aa: ASSTRVLGAKNIQY

v_call: TRBV5-1
j_call: TRBJ2-5
clone_size: NA
cdr3_aa: ASSLEGEAETQY

v_call: TRBV18
j_call: TRBJ1-2
clone_size: NA
cdr3_aa: ASSPRAKDGYT

v_call: TRBV27
j_call: TRBJ1-1
clone_size: NA
cdr3_aa: ASSLSGRVYTEAF

v_call: TRBV5-8
j_call: TRBJ2-7
clone_size: NA
cdr3_aa: ASRKVFGQY

v_call: TRBV5-6
j_call: TRBJ1-4
clone_size: NA
cdr3_aa: ASSLRTGGSEKLF

v_call: TRBV14
j_call: TRBJ1-1
clone_size: once
cdr3_aa: ASSQDIGRGLTEAF

v_call: TRBV28
j_call: TRBJ2-4
clone_size: NA
cdr3_aa: ASTSPRESKNIQY

v_call: TRBV9
j_call: TRBJ2-7
clone_size: NA
cdr3_aa: ASSVGGRGIAYEQY

v_call: TRBV6-1
j_call: TRBJ2-1
clone_size: NA
cdr3_aa: ASSTSGRYQF

v_call: TRBV11-1
j_call: TRBJ1-1
clone_size: few
cdr3_aa: ASSLKTGGNTEAF

v_call: TRBV7-9
j_call: TRBJ2-3
clone_size: NA
cdr3_aa: AGQGGTDTQY

v_call: TRBV5-6
j_call: TRBJ2-3
clone_size: NA
cdr3_aa: ASSSTGLTTDTQY

v_call: TRBV15
j_call: TRBJ1-1
clone_size: NA
cdr3_aa: ATSRDLNRNTEAF